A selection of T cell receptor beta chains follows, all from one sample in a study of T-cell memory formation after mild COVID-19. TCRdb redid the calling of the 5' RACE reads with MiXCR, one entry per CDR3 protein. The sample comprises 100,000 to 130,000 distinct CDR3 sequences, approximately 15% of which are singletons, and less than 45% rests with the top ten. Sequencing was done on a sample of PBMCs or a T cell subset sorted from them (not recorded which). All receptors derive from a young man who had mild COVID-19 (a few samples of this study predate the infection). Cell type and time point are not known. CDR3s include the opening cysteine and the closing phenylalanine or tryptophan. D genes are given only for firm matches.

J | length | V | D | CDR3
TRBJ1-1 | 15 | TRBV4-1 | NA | CASSQAGSMNTEAFF
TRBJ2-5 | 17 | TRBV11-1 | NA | CASSLTRGNTPQETQYF
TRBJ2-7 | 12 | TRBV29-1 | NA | CSVRSSSYEQYF
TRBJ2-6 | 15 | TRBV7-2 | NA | CASSHWSSGANVLTF
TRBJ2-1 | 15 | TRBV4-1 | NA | CASSQNTHMGNEQFF
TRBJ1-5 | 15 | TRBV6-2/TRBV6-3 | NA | CASNLSGGGNQPQHF
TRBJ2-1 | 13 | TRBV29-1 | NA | CSVTGTTYNEQFF
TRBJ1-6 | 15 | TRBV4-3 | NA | CASSQDRGRNSPLHF
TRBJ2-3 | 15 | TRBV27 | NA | CASSPRLESTDTQYF
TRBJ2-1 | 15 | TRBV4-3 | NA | CASRHTGLSYNEQFF
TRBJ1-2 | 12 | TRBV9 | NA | CASSVQSSGYTF
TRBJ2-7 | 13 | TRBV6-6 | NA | CASTLTLYYEQYF
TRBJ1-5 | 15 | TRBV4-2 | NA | CASSQEGRTYQPQHF
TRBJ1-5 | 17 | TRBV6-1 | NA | CASSLKVGVYSNQPQHF
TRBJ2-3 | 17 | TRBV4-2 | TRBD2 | CASSDASGGARTDTQYF
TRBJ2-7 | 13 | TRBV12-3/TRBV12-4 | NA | CASSLGPGGEQYF
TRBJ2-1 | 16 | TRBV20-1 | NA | CSATEHLDQGSDEQFF
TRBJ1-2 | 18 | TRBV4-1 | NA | CASSQDDFPGTVNYGYTF
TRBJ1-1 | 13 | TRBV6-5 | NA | CASSQQGNTEAFF
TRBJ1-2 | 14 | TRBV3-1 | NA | CASSHPGTPYGYTF
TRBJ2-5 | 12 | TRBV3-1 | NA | CASSRLGGTQYF
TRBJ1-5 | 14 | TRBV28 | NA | CASTTGGINQPQHF
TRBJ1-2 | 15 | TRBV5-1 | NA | CASSLEGHTLYGYTF
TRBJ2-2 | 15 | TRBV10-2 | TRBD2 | CASSVSGGVTGELFF
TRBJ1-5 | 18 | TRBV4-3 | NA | CASTYTDLREGPNQPQHF
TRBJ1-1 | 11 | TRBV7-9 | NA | CASSPGTEAFF
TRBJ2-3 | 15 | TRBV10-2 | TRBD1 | CASSLGQGATDTQYF
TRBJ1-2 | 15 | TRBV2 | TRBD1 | CASSAITGTGYGYTF
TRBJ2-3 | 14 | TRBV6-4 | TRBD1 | CASSDRTGGDTQYF
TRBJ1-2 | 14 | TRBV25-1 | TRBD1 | CASSSTTGAEGYTF
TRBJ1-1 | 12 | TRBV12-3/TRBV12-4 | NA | CASSPRTVEAFF
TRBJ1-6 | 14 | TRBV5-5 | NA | CASSLQGLQSPLHF
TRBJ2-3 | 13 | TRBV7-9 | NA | CASSTPGVQGQYF
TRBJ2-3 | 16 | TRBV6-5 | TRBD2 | CASSYLAGGRGDTQYF
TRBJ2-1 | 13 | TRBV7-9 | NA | CASLPSSYNEQFF
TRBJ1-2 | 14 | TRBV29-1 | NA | CSVEWHKANYGYTF
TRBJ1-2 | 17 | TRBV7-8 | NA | CASSQTGMREWGYGYTF
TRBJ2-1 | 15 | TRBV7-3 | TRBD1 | CASSLTGQGRNEQFF
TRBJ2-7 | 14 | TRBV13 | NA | CASSFWGSSYEQYF
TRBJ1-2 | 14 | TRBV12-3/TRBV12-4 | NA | CASSLNRASYGYTF
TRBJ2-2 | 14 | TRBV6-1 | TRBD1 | CAADRGQDTGELFF
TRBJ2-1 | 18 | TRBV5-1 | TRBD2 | CASRPPVSGGSSYNEQFF
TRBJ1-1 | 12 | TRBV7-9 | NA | CASSSYRDEAFF
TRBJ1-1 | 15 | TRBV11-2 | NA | CASSLHPQMNTEAFF
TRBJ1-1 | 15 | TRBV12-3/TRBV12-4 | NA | CASTKGTVLNTEAFF
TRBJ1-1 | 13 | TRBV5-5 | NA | CASRINLNTEAFF
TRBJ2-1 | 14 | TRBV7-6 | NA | CASSFRPRYNEQFF
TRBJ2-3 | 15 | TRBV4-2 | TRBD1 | CASSQGQGSTDTQYF
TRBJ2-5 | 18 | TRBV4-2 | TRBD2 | CASSQVPPLAGGPKTQYF
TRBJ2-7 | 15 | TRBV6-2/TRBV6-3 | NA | CASSPQGQIFYEQYF
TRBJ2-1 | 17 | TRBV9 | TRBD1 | CASSGPERGRFFSEQFF
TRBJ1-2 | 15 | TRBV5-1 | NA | CASSLKPGSYYGYTF
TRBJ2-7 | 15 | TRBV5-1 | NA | CASSLYQTASYEQYF
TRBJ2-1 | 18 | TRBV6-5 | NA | CASSTTTPGKGLGNEQFF
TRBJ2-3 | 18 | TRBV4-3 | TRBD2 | CASSQDRRWEGLTDTQYF
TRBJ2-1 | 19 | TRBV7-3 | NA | CASSLSRPSRSRLNNEQFF